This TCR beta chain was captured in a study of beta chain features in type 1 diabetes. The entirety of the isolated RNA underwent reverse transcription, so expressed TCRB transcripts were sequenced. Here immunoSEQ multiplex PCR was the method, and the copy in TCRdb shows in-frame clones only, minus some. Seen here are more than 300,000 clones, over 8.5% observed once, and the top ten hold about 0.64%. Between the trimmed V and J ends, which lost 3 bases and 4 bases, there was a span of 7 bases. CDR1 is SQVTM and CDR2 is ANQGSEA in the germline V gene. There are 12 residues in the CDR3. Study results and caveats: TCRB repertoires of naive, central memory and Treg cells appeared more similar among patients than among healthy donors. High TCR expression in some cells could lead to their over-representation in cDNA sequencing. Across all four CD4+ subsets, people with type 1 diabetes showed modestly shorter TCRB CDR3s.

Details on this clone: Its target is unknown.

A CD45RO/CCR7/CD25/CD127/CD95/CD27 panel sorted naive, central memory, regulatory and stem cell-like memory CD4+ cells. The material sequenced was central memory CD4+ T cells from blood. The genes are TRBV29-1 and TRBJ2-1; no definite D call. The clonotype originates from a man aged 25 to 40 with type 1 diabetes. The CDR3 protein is CSVDPDYNEQFF. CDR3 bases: TGCAGCGTTGACCCAGATTACAATGAGCAGTTCTTC.